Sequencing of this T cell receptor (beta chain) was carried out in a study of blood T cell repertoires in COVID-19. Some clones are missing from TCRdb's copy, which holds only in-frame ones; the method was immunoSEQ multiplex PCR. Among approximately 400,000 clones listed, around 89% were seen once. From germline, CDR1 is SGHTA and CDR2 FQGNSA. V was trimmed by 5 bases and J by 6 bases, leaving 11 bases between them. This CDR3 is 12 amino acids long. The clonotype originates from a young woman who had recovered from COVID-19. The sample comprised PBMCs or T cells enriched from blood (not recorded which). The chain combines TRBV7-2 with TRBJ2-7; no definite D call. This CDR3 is CASSLPIGEQYF. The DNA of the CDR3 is TGTGCCAGCAGCCTCCCAATCGGCGAGCAGTACTTC.